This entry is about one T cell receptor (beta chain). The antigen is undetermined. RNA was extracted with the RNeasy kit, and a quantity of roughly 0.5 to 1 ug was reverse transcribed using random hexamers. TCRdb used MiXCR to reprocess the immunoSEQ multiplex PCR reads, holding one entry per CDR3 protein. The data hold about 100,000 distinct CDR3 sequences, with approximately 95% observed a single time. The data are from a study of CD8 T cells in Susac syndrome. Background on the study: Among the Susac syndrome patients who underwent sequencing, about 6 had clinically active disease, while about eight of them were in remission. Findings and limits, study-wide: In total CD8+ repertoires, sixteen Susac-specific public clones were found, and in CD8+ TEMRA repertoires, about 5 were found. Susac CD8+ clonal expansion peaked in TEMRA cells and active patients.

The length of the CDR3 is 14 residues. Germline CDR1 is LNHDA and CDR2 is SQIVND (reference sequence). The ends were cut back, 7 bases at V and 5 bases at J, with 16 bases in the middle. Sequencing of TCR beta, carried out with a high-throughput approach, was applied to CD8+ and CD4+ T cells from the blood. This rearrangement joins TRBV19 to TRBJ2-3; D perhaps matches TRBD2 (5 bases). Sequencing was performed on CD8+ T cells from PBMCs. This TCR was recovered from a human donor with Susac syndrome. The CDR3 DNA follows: TGTGCCAGTACCGGAGGTGCCGCAGGAGATACGCAGTATTTT. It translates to CASTGGAAGDTQYF.